This TCR beta chain was found in a study of shared clonotypes between healthy human individuals. Study in general: Each donor had three CD4 naive, three CD4 memory, two CD8 naive and one CD8 memory plate. General observations from the study: Collection of samples was limited to blood; tissue repertoires likely differ. In contrast to clonotypes shared by all four donors, non-shared clonotypes had lower generation probabilities. Naive CD4 clonotype sharing across a handful of donors was approximately 5.2%.

TCRdb keeps only in-frame clones here, not all; method: immunoSEQ multiplex PCR. Altogether approximately 530,000 clones are present, about 96% being singletons, with the ten largest covering 0.05% to 0.07%. The germline gives CDR1 SGHRS, CDR2 YFSETQ. This CDR3 is built from 14 residues. V dropped 4 bases and J dropped 10; count of bases not matched to a gene: 7. In regard to this clone: The antigen is unknown.

The V call is TRBV5-1, the J call TRBJ2-1; 11 bases line up with TRBD1. Sequencing was performed on naive CD4+ T cells sorted from blood. The subset is: CD45RA+ positively selected. This receptor was identified in a woman aged 25 to 45 in good health. In DNA, the CDR3 is TGCGCCAGCAGCGAGCCGGGACAGGGGGTCGAGCAGTTCTTC. Its protein product is CASSEPGQGVEQFF.